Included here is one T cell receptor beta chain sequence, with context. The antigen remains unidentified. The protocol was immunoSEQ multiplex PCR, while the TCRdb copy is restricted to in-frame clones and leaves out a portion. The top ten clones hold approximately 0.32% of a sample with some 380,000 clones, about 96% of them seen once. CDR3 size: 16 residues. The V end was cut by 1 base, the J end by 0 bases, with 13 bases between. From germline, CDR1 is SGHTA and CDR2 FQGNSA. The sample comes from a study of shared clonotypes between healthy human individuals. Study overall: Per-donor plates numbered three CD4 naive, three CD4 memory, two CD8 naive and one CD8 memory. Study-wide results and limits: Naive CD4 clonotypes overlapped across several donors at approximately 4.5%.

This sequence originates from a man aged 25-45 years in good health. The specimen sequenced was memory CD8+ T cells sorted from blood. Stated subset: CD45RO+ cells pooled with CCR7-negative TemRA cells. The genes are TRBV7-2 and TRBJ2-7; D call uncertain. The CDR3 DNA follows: TGTGCCAGCAGCTTAGTGGGTAGGTCGGTCTCCTACGAGCAGTACTTC. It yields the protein CASSLVGRSVSYEQYF.